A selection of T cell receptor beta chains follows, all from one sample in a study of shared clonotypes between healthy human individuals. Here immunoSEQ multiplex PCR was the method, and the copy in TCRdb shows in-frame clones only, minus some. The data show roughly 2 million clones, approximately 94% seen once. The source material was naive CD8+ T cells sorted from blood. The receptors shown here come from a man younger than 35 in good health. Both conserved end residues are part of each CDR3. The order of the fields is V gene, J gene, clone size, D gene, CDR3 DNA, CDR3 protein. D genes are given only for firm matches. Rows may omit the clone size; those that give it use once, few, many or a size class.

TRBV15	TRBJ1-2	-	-	TGTGCCACCAGCAGAGATCCCTCCCTCCAGGGCGATGGCTACACCTTC	CATSRDPSLQGDGYTF
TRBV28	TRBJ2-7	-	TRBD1	TGTGCCAGCAGTTTACGGACAGGGCTATACGAGCAGTACTTC	CASSLRTGLYEQYF
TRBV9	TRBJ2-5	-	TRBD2	TGTGCCAGCAGCGTCGGACGACTAGCGGACGGGGGGGAGACCCAGTACTTC	CASSVGRLADGGETQYF
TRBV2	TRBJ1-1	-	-	TGTGCCACAGAGTTGAACACTGAAGCTTTCTTT	CATELNTEAFF
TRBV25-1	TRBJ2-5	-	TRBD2	TGTGCCAGCAGTGAAACTAGCGGGGCTCTCCAAGAGACCCAGTACTTC	CASSETSGALQETQYF
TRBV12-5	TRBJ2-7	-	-	TGTGCTAGTGGTTTTGGGTACGAGCAGTACTTC	CASGFGYEQYF
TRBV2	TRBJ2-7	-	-	TGTGCCAGCAGTGAAGGGCAATCTGACGAGCAGTACTTC	CASSEGQSDEQYF
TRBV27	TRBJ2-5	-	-	TGTGCCAGCAGTTTATCACTAGTTAATCAAGAGACCCAGTACTTC	CASSLSLVNQETQYF
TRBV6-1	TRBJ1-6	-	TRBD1	TGTGCCAGCAGTGTCATAGGGGGCGCTTTGGATTCACCCCTCCACTTT	CASSVIGGALDSPLHF
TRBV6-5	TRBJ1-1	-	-	TGTGCCAGCAGTTCACAGGGTCCGAACACTGAAGCTTTCTTT	CASSSQGPNTEAFF
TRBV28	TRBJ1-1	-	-	TGTGCCAGCAGTTTTCTCCTAGGGCTGGACACTGAAGCTTTCTTT	CASSFLLGLDTEAFF
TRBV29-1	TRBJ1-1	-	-	TGCAGCGTTACAGGGAACACTGAAGCTTTCTTT	CSVTGNTEAFF
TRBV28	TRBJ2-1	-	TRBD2	TGTGCCAGCAGCACTATTAGCGGGAGGGCCTCCTCCTACAATGAGCAGTTCTTC	CASSTISGRASSYNEQFF
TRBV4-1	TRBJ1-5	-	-	TGCGCCAGCAGCCCCGGAGCAGCAAATAGCAATCAGCCCCAGCATTTT	CASSPGAANSNQPQHF
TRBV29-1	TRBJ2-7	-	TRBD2	TGCAGCGTTGAATGGCGGGGGGACTCCTACGAGCAGTACTTC	CSVEWRGDSYEQYF
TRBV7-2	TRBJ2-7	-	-	TGTGCCAGCAGCTTAGGGGTGGGGGCTTACGAGCAGTACTTC	CASSLGVGAYEQYF
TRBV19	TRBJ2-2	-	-	TGTGCCAGTAGTGTGATGACCGGGGAGCTGTTTTTT	CASSVMTGELFF
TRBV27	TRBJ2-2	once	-	TGTGCCAGCAGTCCGCCCTTTACGGGATACCCGCCCGGGGAGCTGTTTTTT	CASSPPFTGYPPGELFF
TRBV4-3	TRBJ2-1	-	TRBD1	TGCGCCAGCAGCCAAGAAGGCAGGGGGCCCTACAATGAGCAGTTCTTC	CASSQEGRGPYNEQFF
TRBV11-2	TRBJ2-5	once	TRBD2	TGTGCCAGCAGACTAGCGGGGGAGTACCAAGAGACCCAGTACTTC	CASRLAGEYQETQYF
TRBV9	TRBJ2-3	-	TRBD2	TGTGCCAGCAGCGTAGACCTAGCGGGGATGTCAGATACGCAGTATTTT	CASSVDLAGMSDTQYF